The rows below give T cell receptor beta chains drawn from one sample of a study of cytomegalovirus exposure and HLA in healthy donors. Produced via immunoSEQ multiplex PCR; TCRdb's table is partial and in-frame only. The sample includes 150,000 to 200,000 clones, just under 90% of them seen just once. The material sequenced was PBMCs. Receptors originate from a man aged 18 to 29 in good health and CMV-seropositive. Each CDR3 is given with its conserved first and last residue. The order of the fields is D gene, clone size, CDR3 length, V gene, J gene, CDR3 DNA, CDR3 protein. A D gene is named only where the DNA matches it firmly. For some rows the clone size is stated as once, few or many, or as a class when expanded; others skip it.

TRBD2	once	17	TRBV5-8	TRBJ2-1	TGTGCCAGCAGCTTCTTAAGGACTAGTGGATCCTACAATGAGCAGTTCTTC	CASSFLRTSGSYNEQFF
-	-	15	TRBV7-8	TRBJ2-1	TGTGCCAGCAGCTTAGCTAGTAGCGGATACAATGAGCAGTTCTTC	CASSLASSGYNEQFF
TRBD1	-	17	TRBV4-2	TRBJ1-4	TGTGCCAGCAGCCAAGGAGGGACAGCAACAACTAATGAAAAACTGTTTTTT	CASSQGGTATTNEKLFF
-	-	15	TRBV11-2	TRBJ1-5	TGTGCCAGCAGCCCCACGGGGGGCGCCAATCAGCCCCAGCATTTT	CASSPTGGANQPQHF
TRBD1	-	17	TRBV27	TRBJ1-1	TGTGCCAGCAGCAAAGGGACAGGGTGGGGGCGGAACACTGAAGCTTTCTTT	CASSKGTGWGRNTEAFF
TRBD2	-	16	TRBV7-8	TRBJ2-7	TGTGCCAGCAGCTTGCAACTAGCGGGGATGGTCTACGAGCAGTACTTC	CASSLQLAGMVYEQYF
-	-	17	TRBV5-8	TRBJ1-2	TGTGCCAGCAGCTTGGCCTTTACAGGAGCAGCTAACTATGGCTACACCTTC	CASSLAFTGAANYGYTF
TRBD2	-	16	TRBV5-6	TRBJ2-3	TGTGCCAGCAGCGGGACTAGAGCAGAGTCGACAGATACGCAGTATTTT	CASSGTRAESTDTQYF
TRBD1	-	13	TRBV30	TRBJ2-1	TGTGCCTGGAAAGGACAGGGATACAATGAGCAGTTCTTC	CAWKGQGYNEQFF
-	-	16	TRBV5-1	TRBJ2-1	TGCGCCAGCAGCCCAACCCGGGACTCATACCCCAATGAGCAGTTCTTC	CASSPTRDSYPNEQFF
TRBD1	few	14	TRBV7-8	TRBJ2-7	TGTGCCAGCAGCACGGACAGGCCCCCTTACGAGCAGTACTTC	CASSTDRPPYEQYF
TRBD1	-	15	TRBV9	TRBJ1-4	TGTGCCAGCAGCTTACGACAGGGGGATGGTGAAAAACTGTTTTTT	CASSLRQGDGEKLFF
-	-	13	TRBV11-2	TRBJ1-2	TGTGCCAGCAGCTTAGGGACAGACTATGGCTACACCTTC	CASSLGTDYGYTF
-	-	14	TRBV19	TRBJ1-3	TGTGCCAGTAGTCCCACAGGGATTGGAAACACCATATATTTT	CASSPTGIGNTIYF
TRBD1	-	14	TRBV6-5	TRBJ1-2	TGTGCCAGCAGTTACGACGGACAGGCCTATGGCTACACCTTC	CASSYDGQAYGYTF
TRBD1	once	13	TRBV30	TRBJ1-1	TGTGCCTGGAGTGTTACAGGGGGTTCTGAAGCTTTCTTT	CAWSVTGGSEAFF
-	-	14	TRBV2	TRBJ2-5	TGTGCCAGCAGTGAGGGGGGAAGTCCAGAGACCCAGTACTTC	CASSEGGSPETQYF
TRBD2	-	15	TRBV2	TRBJ2-1	TGTGCCAGCAGCGGTAGCGGGAACTCCTACAATGAGCAGTTCTTC	CASSGSGNSYNEQFF
-	once	16	TRBV7-3	TRBJ2-1	TGTGCCAGCAGGGATTACAGTTTAAGCTCCTACAATGAGCAGTTCTTC	CASRDYSLSSYNEQFF
TRBD1	-	15	TRBV6-1	TRBJ2-7	TGTGCCAGCAGCACCGGAGGGACAGGGTACTCCGAGCAGTACTTC	CASSTGGTGYSEQYF
TRBD2	once	16	TRBV12-5	TRBJ2-2	TGTGCTAGTGGTTCACCGGGACTAGCGGGAGCCGGGGAGCTGTTTTTT	CASGSPGLAGAGELFF
TRBD2	-	17	TRBV18	TRBJ2-3	TGTGCCAGCTCACCCGACTCTAGCGGGAGCGGCACAGATACGCAGTATTTT	CASSPDSSGSGTDTQYF
TRBD2	-	14	TRBV6-6	TRBJ2-7	TGTGCCAGCAGTACTACTAGCGGTTCCTACGAGCAGTACTTC	CASSTTSGSYEQYF
-	-	16	TRBV5-6	TRBJ2-7	TGTGCCAGCAGCTTGTGGGCAGGGCAGGGGTGGGACGAGCAGTACTTC	CASSLWAGQGWDEQYF
TRBD1	-	14	TRBV25-1	TRBJ2-5	TGTGCCAGCAGTGTACAGGGGGTAAAAGAGACCCAGTACTTC	CASSVQGVKETQYF
TRBD1	once	15	TRBV28	TRBJ1-5	TGTGCCAGCAGATCTGCAGGGGGCGCGGGTCAGCCCCAGCATTTT	CASRSAGGAGQPQHF
TRBD2	many	15	TRBV2	TRBJ2-1	TGTGCCAGCAGGGCCGGGACTAGCGGGAATAATGAGCAGTTCTTC	CASRAGTSGNNEQFF